The source of this T cell receptor (beta chain) is a study of blood T cell repertoires in COVID-19. In the study overall: Acute-phase and convalescent COVID-19 samples originated in the United States, Italy and Spain. T cells, B-cell-depleted T cells, or PBMCs supplied cDNA or gDNA.

In the authors' methods: Counts of nucleated cells, estimated from reference gene primer amplification, were obtained. Using immunoSEQ multiplex PCR, the repertoire was profiled, and TCRdb retains in-frame clones only, with some absent. V, J and clone size are taken as reported in that table, and D and trimming were inferred from the DNA itself. The sample has about 440,000 clones, around 88% seen once; the top ten hold 10% to 15%. It was during active infection that Seattle patients were enrolled and then longitudinally followed. The CDR3 length is 15 residues. Germline-derived CDR1 and CDR2 are SGHTA and FQGNSA. V dropped 5 bases and J dropped 2 bases, with 14 bases sitting between them.

The TCR sequence derives from a woman in her forties or fifties with COVID-19, enrolled during active disease. Sequenced input: peripheral blood. The V and J genes are TRBV7-2 and TRBJ2-3, with D possibly being TRBD2 (7 bases). CDR3 bases: TGTGCCAGCAGCCATAGGGGGGGGAACACAGATACGCAGTATTTT. It is translated as CASSHRGGNTDTQYF. Complete variable domain (other parts from reference TRBV7-2 and TRBJ2-3): GAGVSQSPSNKVTEKGKDVELRCDPISGHTALYWYRQSLGQGLEFLIYFQGNSAPDKSGLPSDRFSAERTGGSVSTLTIQRTQQEDSAVYLCASSHRGGNTDTQYFGPGTRLTVL.